This T cell receptor beta chain appears in the sequencing data of a study of blood T cell repertoires in COVID-19. Across the study: The United States, Italy and Spain were the sources of the acute and convalescent COVID-19 samples.

Some clones are missing from TCRdb's copy, which holds only in-frame ones; the method was immunoSEQ multiplex PCR. The table has hundreds of thousands of clones, 75% to 90% seen once; the top ten hold about 2.2%. As for this clone: The sample holds other DNA sequences that translate to the same CDR3.

Per the germline V gene, CDR1 is SNHLY and CDR2 is FYNNEI. CDR3 length: 13 amino acids. V lost 7 bases and J lost 0, with 7 bases in between. Sequencing was carried out using peripheral blood. The rearrangement uses TRBV2 and TRBJ1-5; D is perhaps TRBD1 (5 bases). The TCR originated in a woman aged 50 to 60 who had recovered from COVID-19. The CDR3 DNA reads TGTGCCAGCAAAGGGGATAGCAATCAGCCCCAGCATTTT. Translated, it gives CASKGDSNQPQHF.